This paragraph reports one TCR beta chain. The sample belongs to a study of human T cells and chemical hapten exposure. TCRdb ran MiXCR on the RACE reads and lists one entry per CDR3 protein. The sample shows 330,000 or so distinct CDR3 sequences, about 6.3% of them seen only once. The time point is: patch test 2, 6 weeks after DPC sensitization. Treatment specified: therapeutic diphenylcyclopropenone sensitization with weekly scalp DPC. The CDR3 sequence is 17 residues long. V lost 5 bases and J lost 0; bases outside the gene matches: 9. CDR1 and CDR2 from the germline V gene are MNHEY and SMNVEV (reference sequence).

The sample in question was whole blood, obtained in connection with sensitization to the hapten diphenylcyclopropenone (DPC). This TCR was sampled from a woman younger than 30 with alopecia areata. Some clones in this sample may be carry-over from other donors' samples. V and J are TRBV27 and TRBJ1-3; the match to TRBD1 covers 8 bases. DNA of the CDR3: TGTGCCAGCAGTACCAGGACAGGGAAAGGCTCTGGAAACACCATATATTTT. It translates to CASSTRTGKGSGNTIYF.